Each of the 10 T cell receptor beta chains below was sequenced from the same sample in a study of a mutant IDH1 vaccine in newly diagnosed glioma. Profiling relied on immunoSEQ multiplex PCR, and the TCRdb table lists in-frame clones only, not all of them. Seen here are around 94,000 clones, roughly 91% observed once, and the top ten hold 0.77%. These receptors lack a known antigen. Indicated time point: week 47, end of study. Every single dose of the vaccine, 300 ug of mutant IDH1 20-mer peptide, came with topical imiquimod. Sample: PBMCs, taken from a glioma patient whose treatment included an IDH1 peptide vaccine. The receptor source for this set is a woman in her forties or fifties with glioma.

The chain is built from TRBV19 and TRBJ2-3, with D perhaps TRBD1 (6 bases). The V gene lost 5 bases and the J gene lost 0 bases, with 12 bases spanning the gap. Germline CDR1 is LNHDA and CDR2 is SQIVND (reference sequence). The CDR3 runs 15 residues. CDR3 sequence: CASSWPTGSTDTQYF. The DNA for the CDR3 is TGTGCCAGTAGTTGGCCGACAGGAAGCACAGATACGCAGTATTTT.

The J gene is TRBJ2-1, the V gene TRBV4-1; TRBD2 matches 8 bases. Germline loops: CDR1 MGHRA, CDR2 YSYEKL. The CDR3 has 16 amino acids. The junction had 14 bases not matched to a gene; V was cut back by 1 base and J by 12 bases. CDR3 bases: TGCGCCAGCAGCCAAGTGGACAGCGGGAGAAAAGGAGGGCAGTTCTTC. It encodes CASSQVDSGRKGGQFF.

The CDR3 sequence: CASSDSGGYGYTF. The CDR3 coding sequence is TGTGCCAGCAGTGACTCCGGTGGATATGGCTACACCTTC. V usage is TRBV6-4 and J usage is TRBJ1-2; D unresolved. Germline values: CDR1 MRHNA, CDR2 SNTAGT. The CDR3 covers 13 residues. Trimming cost V 0 bases and J 5 bases, with 7 bases left between them.

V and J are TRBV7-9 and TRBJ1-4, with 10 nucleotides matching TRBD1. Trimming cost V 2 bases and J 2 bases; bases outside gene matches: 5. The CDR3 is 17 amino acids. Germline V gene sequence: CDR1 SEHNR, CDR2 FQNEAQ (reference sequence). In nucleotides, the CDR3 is TGTGCCAGCAGCTTATGGACAGGGGGGCGTACTAATGAAAAACTGTTTTTT. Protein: CASSLWTGGRTNEKLFF.

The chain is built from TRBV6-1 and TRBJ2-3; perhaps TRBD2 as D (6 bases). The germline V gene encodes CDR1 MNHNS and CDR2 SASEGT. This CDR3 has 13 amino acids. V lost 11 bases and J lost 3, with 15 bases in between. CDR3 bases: TGTGCCGCGGGACGAGACTATACAGATACGCAGTATTTT. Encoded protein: CAAGRDYTDTQYF.

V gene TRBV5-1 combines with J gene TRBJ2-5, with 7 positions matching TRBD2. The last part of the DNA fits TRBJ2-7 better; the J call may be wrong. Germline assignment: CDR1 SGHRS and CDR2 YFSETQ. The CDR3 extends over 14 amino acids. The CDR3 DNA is TGCGCCAGCAGCTTGGCCCCTAGCGGCTACGAGCAGTACTTC. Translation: CASSLAPSGYEQYF.

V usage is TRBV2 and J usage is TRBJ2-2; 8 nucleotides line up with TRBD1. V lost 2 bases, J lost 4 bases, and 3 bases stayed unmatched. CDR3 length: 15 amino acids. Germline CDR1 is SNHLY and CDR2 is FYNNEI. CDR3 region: CASSEFGTGTGELFF. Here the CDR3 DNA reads TGTGCCAGCAGTGAATTTGGGACAGGCACCGGGGAGCTGTTTTTT. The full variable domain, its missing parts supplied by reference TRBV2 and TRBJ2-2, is EPEVTQTPSHQVTQMGQEVILRCVPISNHLYFYWYRQILGQKVEFLVSFYNNEISEKSEIFDDQFSVERPDGSNFTLKIRSTKLEDSAMYFCASSEFGTGTGELFFGEGSRLTVL.

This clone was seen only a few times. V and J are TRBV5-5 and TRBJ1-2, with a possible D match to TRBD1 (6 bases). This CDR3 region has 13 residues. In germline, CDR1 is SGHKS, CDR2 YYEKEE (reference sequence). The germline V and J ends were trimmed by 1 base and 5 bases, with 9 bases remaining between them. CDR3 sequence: CASSLPGQYGYTF. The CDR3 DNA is TGTGCCAGCAGCTTGCCCGGACAGTATGGCTACACCTTC.

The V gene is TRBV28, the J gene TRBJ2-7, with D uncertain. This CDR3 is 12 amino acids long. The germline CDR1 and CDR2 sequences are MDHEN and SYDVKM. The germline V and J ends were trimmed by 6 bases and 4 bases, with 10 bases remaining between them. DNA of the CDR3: TGTGCCAGCAGCCCTGCGGCTTACGAGCAGTACTTC. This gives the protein CASSPAAYEQYF.

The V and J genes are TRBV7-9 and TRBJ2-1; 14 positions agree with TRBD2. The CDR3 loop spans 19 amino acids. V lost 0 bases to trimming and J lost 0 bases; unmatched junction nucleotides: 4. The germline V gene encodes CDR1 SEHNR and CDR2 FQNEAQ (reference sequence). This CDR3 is CASSLAPGLAGASYNEQFF. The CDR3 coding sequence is TGTGCCAGCAGCTTAGCGCCGGGACTAGCGGGAGCCTCCTACAATGAGCAGTTCTTC.